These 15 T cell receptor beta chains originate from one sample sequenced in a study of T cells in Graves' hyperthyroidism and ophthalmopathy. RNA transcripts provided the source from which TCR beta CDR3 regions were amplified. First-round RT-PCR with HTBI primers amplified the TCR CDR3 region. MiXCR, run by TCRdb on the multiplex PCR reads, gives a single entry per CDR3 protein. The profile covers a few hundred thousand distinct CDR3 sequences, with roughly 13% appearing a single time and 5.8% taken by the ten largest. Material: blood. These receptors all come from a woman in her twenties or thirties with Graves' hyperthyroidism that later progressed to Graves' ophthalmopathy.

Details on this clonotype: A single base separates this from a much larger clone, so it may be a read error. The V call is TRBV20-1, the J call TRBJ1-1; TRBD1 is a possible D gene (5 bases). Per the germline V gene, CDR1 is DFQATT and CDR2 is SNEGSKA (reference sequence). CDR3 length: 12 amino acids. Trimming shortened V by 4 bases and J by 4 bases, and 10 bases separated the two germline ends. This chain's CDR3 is CSATGFATEAFF. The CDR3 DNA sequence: TGCAGTGCTACAGGGTTCGCCACTGAAGCTTTCTTT.

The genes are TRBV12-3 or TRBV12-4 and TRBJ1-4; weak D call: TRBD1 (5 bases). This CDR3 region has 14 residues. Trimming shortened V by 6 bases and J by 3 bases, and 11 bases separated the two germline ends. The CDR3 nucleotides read TGTGCCAGCAGCCTCAGGGCCCCTAATGAAAAACTGTTTTTT. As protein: CASSLRAPNEKLFF.

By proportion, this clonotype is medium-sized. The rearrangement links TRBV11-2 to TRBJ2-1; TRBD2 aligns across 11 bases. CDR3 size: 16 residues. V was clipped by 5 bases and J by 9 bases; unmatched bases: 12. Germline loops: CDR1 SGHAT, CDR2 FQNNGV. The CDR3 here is CASSPTTSGISIEQFF. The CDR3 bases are TGTGCCAGCAGCCCCACGACTAGCGGGATTAGTATTGAGCAGTTCTTC.

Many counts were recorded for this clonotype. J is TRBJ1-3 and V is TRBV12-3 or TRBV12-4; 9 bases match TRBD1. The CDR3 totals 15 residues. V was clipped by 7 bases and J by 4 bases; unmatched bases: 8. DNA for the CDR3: TGTGCCAGCACCCCGGGACAGGGAAACGGAAACACCATATATTTT. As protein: CASTPGQGNGNTIYF.

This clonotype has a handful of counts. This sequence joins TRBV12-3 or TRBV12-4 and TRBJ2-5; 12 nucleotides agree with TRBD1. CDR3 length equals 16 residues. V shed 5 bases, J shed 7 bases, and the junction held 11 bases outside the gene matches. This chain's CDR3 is CASSLGGTGGSGTQYF. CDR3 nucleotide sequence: TGTGCCAGCAGTCTAGGCGGGACAGGGGGCTCGGGGACCCAGTACTTC.

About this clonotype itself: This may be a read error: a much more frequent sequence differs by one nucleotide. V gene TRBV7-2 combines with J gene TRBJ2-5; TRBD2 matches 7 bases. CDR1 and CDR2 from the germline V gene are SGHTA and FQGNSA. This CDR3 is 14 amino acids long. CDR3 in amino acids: CASSLALGEGTQCF. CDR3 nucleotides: TGTGCCAGCAGCTTAGCGCTGGGGGAGGGGACCCAGTGCTTC.

The CDR3 region is CASSQDRRAFF. CDR3 DNA: TGTGCCAGCAGCCAAGACCGTAGGGCTTTCTTT. The chain uses TRBV3-1 and TRBJ1-1; D uncertain. V lost 0 bases to trimming and J lost 11 bases, with 7 bases between them. This CDR3 spans 11 amino acids. In germline, CDR1 is LGHDT, CDR2 YNNKEL (reference sequence).

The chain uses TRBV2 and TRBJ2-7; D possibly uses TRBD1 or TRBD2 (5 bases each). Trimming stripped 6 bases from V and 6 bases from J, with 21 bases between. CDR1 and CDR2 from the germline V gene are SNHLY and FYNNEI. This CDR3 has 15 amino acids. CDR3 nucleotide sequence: TGTGCCAGCAGACCAGGGACCCGAGCTCCGGCCGAGCAGTACTTC. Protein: CASRPGTRAPAEQYF.

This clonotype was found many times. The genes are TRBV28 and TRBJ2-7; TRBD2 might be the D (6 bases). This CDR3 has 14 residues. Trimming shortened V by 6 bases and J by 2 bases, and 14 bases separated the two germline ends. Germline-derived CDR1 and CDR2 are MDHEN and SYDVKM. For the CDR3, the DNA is TGTGCCAGCAGCAGCCCCCGGGGGACCTACGAGCAGTACTTC. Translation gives CASSSPRGTYEQYF.

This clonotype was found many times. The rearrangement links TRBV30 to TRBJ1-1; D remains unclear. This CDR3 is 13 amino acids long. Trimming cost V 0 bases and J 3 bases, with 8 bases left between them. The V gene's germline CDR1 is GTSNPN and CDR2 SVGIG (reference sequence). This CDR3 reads CAWSVGWDTEAFF. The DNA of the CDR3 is TGTGCCTGGAGTGTAGGGTGGGACACTGAAGCTTTCTTT.

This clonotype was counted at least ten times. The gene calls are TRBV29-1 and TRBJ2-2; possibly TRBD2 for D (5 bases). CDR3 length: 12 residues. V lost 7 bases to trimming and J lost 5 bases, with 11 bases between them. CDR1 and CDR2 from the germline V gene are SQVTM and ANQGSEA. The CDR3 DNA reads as TGCAGCGCCGATCAGCGGACCGGGGAGCTGTTTTTT. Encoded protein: CSADQRTGELFF.

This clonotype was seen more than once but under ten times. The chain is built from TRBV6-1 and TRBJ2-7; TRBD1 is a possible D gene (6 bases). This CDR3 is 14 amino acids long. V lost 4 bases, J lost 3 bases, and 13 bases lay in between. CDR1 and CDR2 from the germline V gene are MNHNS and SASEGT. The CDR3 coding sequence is TGTGCCAGCAGTGCCCCCCCACAGGGCTACGAGCAGTACTTC. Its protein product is CASSAPPQGYEQYF.

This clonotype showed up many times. In nucleotides, the CDR3 is TGTGCCAGCAGGTCTTACCCGACAGGGCAAGGGGACCAGTACTTC. Its translation is CASRSYPTGQGDQYF. This rearrangement joins TRBV7-9 to TRBJ2-5, with 7 bases lining up with TRBD1. Trimming at V came to 6 bases and at J to 10 bases, leaving 17 bases not matched to a gene. CDR1 is SEHNR and CDR2 is FQNEAQ in the germline V gene (reference sequence). The CDR3 has 15 amino acids.

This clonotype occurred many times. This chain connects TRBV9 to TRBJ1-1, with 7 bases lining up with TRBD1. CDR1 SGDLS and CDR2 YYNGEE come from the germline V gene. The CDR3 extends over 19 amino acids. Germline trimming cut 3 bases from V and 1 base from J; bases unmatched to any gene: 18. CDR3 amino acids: CASSGRTGGTRDANTEAFF. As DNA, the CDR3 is TGTGCCAGCAGCGGTCGGACAGGAGGGACAAGGGATGCGAACACTGAAGCTTTCTTT.

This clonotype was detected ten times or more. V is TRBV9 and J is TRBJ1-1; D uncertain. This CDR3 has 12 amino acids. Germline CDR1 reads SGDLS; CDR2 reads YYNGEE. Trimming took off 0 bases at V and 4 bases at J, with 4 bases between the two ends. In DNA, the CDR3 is TGTGCCAGCAGCGTAGTTGGCACTGAAGCTTTCTTT. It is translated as CASSVVGTEAFF.